This T cell receptor beta chain is drawn from a study of OX40 agonist ivuxolimab in advanced cancers. Study-wide context: Clinicians treated patients with ivuxolimab, an agonistic anti-OX40 (CD134) antibody. Dose-escalation subjects each had hepatocellular carcinoma, melanoma, renal cell or head and neck cancer. Study observations and caveats: Within 6 weeks, CD4+ and CD8+ blood T cells expanded clonally at 0.1 to 3.0 mg/kg.

Germline assignment: CDR1 SGHTA and CDR2 FQGNSA. The CDR3 is made up of 13 amino acids. V was shortened by 0 bases and J by 7 bases, with 7 bases between the two germline ends. Sequenced by immunoSEQ multiplex PCR; TCRdb stores in-frame clones only, minus some. The table records about 98,000 clones, around 94% of them present only once. Comments on this clone: The antigen is not known.

The TCR comes from an adult with an advanced solid tumor such as melanoma, head and neck, liver or kidney cancer. The sequenced sample was CD4+ or CD8+ T cells sorted from blood, obtained in a trial of the OX40 agonist ivuxolimab. The rearrangement links TRBV7-2 to TRBJ1-5; no definite D call. CDR3 in DNA: TGTGCCAGCAGCTTAGCAGACAACCAGCCCCAGCATTTT. It codes for CASSLADNQPQHF. The variable domain in full, with the rest retrieved from reference TRBV7-2 and TRBJ1-5, is GAGVSQSPSNKVTEKGKDVELRCDPISGHTALYWYRQSLGQGLEFLIYFQGNSAPDKSGLPSDRFSAERTGGSVSTLTIQRTQQEDSAVYLCASSLADNQPQHFGDGTRLSIL.